These 13 T cell receptor beta chains were sequenced from one sample in a study of human T cells and chemical hapten exposure. In TCRdb, the RACE reads were re-called with MiXCR into one record per CDR3 protein. The table shows under 200,000 distinct CDR3 sequences, with around 30% occurring only once. Time point given: pre-sensitization, week 0. Treatment noted: therapeutic diphenylcyclopropenone sensitization with weekly scalp DPC. The specimen was whole blood, collected in connection with sensitization to the hapten diphenylcyclopropenone (DPC). These TCRs come from a woman aged 25 to 39 with alopecia areata. Some clones in this sample may be carry-over from other donors' samples.

This clonotype was observed a few times. CDR3 amino acids: CASSSGQGEWETQYF. The CDR3, as DNA: TGCGCCAGCAGCTCGGGACAGGGGGAGTGGGAGACCCAGTACTTC. The chain links TRBV5-1 to TRBJ2-5; 11 bases agree with TRBD1. Per germline, CDR1 SGHRS and CDR2 YFSETQ. This CDR3 spans 15 amino acids. V shed 3 bases and J 5 bases; nucleotides not matched to a gene: 6.

This chain links TRBV6-2 or TRBV6-3 with TRBJ1-4; TRBD1 matches at 8 bases. CDR3 length: 16 residues. Per germline, CDR1 MNHEY and CDR2 SVGEGT. V was pared by 6 bases and J by 6 bases, with 12 bases of the junction left unmatched. For the CDR3, the DNA is TGTGCCAGCAGACCTCGGACAGGGCGTAGGGATGAAAAACTGTTTTTT. Protein sequence: CASRPRTGRRDEKLFF.

This clonotype was counted between two and nine times. V gene TRBV29-1 combines with J gene TRBJ2-7; 9 bases line up with TRBD2. The CDR3 has 14 residues. In germline, CDR1 is SQVTM, CDR2 ANQGSEA. Trimming took 3 bases from V and 4 from J; bases not matched to a gene: 7. The CDR3: CSVEAGGPGYEQYF. The CDR3 coding sequence is TGCAGCGTTGAGGCGGGAGGGCCTGGGTACGAGCAGTACTTC.

The rearrangement links TRBV25-1 to TRBJ2-7; no reliable D call. Germline CDR1 is MGHDK and CDR2 is SYGVNS. The CDR3 covers 14 residues. Trimming removed 0 bases from V and 6 bases from J, with 12 bases in between. The CDR3 region has the DNA TGTGCCAGCAGTGAATACCCCAGATGGGGCGAGCAGTACTTC. Amino acids: CASSEYPRWGEQYF.

This clonotype was detected once. The chain carries TRBV10-2 and TRBJ1-2, with 8 bases matching TRBD1. Germline V gives CDR1 WSHSY, CDR2 SAAADI. V dropped 5 bases and J dropped 4; count of bases not matched to a gene: 6. This CDR3 has 14 amino acids. The CDR3 loop reads CASSRPDRGYGYTF. CDR3 nucleotides: TGCGCCAGCAGTCGTCCAGACAGGGGCTATGGCTACACCTTC.

This chain uses TRBV18 with TRBJ2-5; D is uncertain. This CDR3 comprises 15 residues. Trimming shortened V by 3 bases and J by 1 base, and 12 bases separated the two germline ends. Germline V CDR1 and CDR2: KGHSH, LQKENI. In nucleotides, the CDR3 is TGTGCCAGCTCACCGAACAGTGGGCTCCAAGAGACCCAGTACTTC. This encodes CASSPNSGLQETQYF.

Many counts were recorded for this clonotype. This chain connects TRBV7-2 to TRBJ2-2; D is unresolved. Trimming stripped 5 bases from V and 0 bases from J, with 16 bases between. Germline V gene sequence: CDR1 SGHTA, CDR2 FQGNSA. CDR3 length: 17 residues. The CDR3 region has the DNA TGTGCCAGCAGCCCAAGACTGAAAGCTACGAACACCGGGGAGCTGTTTTTT. As protein: CASSPRLKATNTGELFF. The variable domain in full, with the rest retrieved from reference TRBV7-2 and TRBJ2-2, is GAGVSQSPSNKVTEKGKDVELRCDPISGHTALYWYRQSLGQGLEFLIYFQGNSAPDKSGLPSDRFSAERTGGSVSTLTIQRTQQEDSAVYLCASSPRLKATNTGELFFGEGSRLTVL.

The chain carries TRBV5-1 and TRBJ2-3, with 7 bases aligning to TRBD1. This CDR3 is built from 15 residues. Germline CDR1 is SGHRS and CDR2 is YFSETQ. V dropped 5 bases and J dropped 1; count of bases not matched to a gene: 7. DNA of the CDR3: TGCGCCAGCAGAGATCAGGGGGACGGCACAGATACGCAGTATTTT. Its protein product is CASRDQGDGTDTQYF.

The chain combines TRBV10-3 with TRBJ2-3, with 9 bases matching TRBD1. This CDR3 comprises 13 residues. The germline V gene encodes CDR1 ENHRY and CDR2 SYGVKD. Losses at the gene ends were 9 bases for V and 4 bases for J; bases not matched to a gene: 5. The DNA for the CDR3 is TGTGCCATAGGGACAGGGTGGGCAGATACGCAGTATTTT. It encodes CAIGTGWADTQYF.

V gene TRBV27 combines with J gene TRBJ2-7; 9 bases line up with TRBD2. V was pared by 1 base and J by 7 bases, with 8 bases of the junction left unmatched. Per germline, CDR1 MNHEY and CDR2 SMNVEV (reference sequence). CDR3 length: 15 residues. DNA of the CDR3: TGTGCCAGCAGTTTATGGGCGGGAGGGCCAAGGGAGCAGTACTTC. The encoded protein is CASSLWAGGPREQYF.

V usage is TRBV20-1 and J usage is TRBJ1-5; D is unclear. This CDR3 is built from 14 residues. V lost 3 bases and J 6 bases, leaving 15 bases between the germline ends. From germline, CDR1 is DFQATT and CDR2 SNEGSKA (reference sequence). DNA of the CDR3: TGCAGTGCTAGCCCCGGGCAGCTCACTCAGCCCCAGCATTTT. This translates into CSASPGQLTQPQHF.

This sequence joins TRBV29-1 and TRBJ1-2; D call uncertain. The CDR3 is 11 amino acids. The V and J ends lost 1 base and 6 bases respectively, with 6 bases between them. Germline lookup yields CDR1 SQVTM and CDR2 ANQGSEA. Here the CDR3 DNA reads TGCAGCGTTGAAGGGGTAGATGGCTACACCTTC. This codes for CSVEGVDGYTF.

V is TRBV7-3 and J is TRBJ2-5; unclear D gene. Germline V gives CDR1 SGHTA, CDR2 FQGTGA. This CDR3 spans 14 amino acids. V dropped 8 bases and J dropped 4 bases, with 17 bases sitting between them. CDR3 sequence reads: CASSKGGPRETQYF. As DNA, the CDR3 is TGTGCCAGCTCAAAAGGCGGTCCGAGAGAGACCCAGTACTTC.